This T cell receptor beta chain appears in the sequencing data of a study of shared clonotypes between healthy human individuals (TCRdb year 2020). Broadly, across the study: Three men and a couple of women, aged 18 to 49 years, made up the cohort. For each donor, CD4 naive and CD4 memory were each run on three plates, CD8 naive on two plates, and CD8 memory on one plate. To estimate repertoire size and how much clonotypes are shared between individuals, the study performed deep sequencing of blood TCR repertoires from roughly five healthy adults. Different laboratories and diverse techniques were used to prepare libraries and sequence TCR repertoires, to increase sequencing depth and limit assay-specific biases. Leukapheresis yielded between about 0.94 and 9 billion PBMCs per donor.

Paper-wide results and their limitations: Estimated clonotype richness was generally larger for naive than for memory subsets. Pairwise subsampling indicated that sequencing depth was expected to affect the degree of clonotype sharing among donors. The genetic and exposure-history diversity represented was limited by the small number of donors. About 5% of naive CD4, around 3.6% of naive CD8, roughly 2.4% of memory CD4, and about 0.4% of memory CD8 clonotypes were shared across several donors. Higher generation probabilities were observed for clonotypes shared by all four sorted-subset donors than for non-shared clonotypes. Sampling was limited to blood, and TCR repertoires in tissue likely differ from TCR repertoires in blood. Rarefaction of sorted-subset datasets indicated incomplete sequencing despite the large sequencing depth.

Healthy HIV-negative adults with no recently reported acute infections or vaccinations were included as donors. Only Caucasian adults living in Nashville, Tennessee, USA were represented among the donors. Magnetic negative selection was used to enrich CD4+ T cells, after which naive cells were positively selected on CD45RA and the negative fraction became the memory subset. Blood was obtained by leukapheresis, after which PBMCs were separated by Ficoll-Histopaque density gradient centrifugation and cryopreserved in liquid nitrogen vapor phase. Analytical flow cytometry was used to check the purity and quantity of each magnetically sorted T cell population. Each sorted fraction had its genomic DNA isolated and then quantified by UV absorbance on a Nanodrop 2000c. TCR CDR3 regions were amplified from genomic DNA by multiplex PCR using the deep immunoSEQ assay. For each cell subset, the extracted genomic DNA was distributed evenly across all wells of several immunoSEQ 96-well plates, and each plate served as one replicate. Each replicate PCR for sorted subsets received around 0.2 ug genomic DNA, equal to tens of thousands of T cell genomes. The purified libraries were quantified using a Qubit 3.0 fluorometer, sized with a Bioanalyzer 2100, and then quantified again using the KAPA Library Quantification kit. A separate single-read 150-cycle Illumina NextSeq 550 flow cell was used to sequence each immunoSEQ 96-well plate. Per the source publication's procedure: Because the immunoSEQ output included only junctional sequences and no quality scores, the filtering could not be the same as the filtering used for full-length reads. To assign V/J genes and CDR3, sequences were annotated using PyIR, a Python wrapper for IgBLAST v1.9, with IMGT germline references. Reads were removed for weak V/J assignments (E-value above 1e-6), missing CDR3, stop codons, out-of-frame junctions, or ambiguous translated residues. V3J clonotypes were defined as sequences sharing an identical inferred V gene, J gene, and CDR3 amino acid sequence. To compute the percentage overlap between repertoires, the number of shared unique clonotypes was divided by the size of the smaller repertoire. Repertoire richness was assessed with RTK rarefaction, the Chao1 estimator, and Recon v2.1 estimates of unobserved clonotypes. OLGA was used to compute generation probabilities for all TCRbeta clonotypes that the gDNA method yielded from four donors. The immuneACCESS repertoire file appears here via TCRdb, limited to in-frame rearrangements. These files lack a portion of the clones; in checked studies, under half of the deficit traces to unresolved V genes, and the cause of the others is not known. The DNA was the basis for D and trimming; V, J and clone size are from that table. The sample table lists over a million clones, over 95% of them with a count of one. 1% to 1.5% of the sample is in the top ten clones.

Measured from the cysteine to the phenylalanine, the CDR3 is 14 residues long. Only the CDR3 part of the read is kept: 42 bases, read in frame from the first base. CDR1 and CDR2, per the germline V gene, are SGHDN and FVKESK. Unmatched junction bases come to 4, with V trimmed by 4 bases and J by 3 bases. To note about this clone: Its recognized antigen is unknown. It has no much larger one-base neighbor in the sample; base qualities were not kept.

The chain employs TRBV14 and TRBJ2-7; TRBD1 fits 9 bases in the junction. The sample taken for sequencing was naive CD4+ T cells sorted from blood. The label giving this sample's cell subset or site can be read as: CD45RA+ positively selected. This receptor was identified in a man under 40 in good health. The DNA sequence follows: TGTGCCAGCAGCCGACAGGGGGTGGACTACGAGCAGTACTTC. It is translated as CASSRQGVDYEQYF.